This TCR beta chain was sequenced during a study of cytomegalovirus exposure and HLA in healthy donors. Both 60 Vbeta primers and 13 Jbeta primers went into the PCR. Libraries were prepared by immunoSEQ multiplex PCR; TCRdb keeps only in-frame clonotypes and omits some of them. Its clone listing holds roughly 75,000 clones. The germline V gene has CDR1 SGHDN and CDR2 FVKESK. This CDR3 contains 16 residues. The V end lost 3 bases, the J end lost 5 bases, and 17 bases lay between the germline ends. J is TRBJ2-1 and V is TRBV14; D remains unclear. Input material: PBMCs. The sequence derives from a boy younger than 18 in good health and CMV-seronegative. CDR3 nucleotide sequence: TGTGCCAGCAGCCATGAGGCGGATAGTGGAGACAATGAGCAGTTCTTC. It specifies CASSHEADSGDNEQFF. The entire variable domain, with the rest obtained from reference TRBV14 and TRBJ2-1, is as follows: EAGVTQFPSHSVIEKGQTVTLRCDPISGHDNLYWYRRVMGKEIKFLLHFVKESKQDESGMPNNRFLAERTGGTYSTLKVQPAELEDSGVYFCASSHEADSGDNEQFFGPGTRLTVL.